The T cell receptor (beta chain) described here comes from a study of shared T cell receptors in the human thymus. Assay: immunoSEQ multiplex PCR; the TCRdb copy retains only in-frame clones and omits some. Altogether about 660,000 clones are present, more than 75% being singletons, with the ten largest covering around 0.0099%. In this sample, this clone turned up once. Germline-derived CDR1 and CDR2 are SGDLS and YYNGEE. This CDR3 spans 11 amino acids. V gave up 3 bases and J gave up 6 bases, with 6 bases separating them. These data also formed part of another study, on human thymus T cells. As reported in that work: Corrective heart surgery yielded the resections from which the thymus tissue came.

The specimen sequenced was thymocytes. The rearrangement uses TRBV9 and TRBJ1-2; D is unresolved. The source is a boy under two years old with a congenital heart defect. This CDR3 reads CASSAGNGYTF. In nucleotides, the CDR3 is TGTGCCAGCAGCGCGGGTAATGGCTACACCTTC.